This T cell receptor beta chain comes out of a study of T cells after yellow fever vaccination. MiXCR, run by TCRdb on the 5' RACE reads, gives a single entry per CDR3 protein. There are about 300,000 distinct CDR3 sequences in the sample; roughly 9% occur only once, and around 3.5% lies in the top ten. In regard to this clonotype: Its antigen is unknown.

The study, taken as a whole, reports: Abundant clonotypes from the bulk population could contaminate FACS-sorted repertoires.

In germline, CDR1 is SNHLY, CDR2 FYNNEI. After removal of 6 bases from V and 4 bases from J, the junction contained 6 bases not matched to a gene. The CDR3 is 16 amino acids. The rearrangement uses TRBV2 and TRBJ2-3; 14 bases agree with TRBD2. The sample in question was CD4+ T cells sorted from PBMCs, obtained 5 days after the yellow fever booster vaccination. The sequence derives from a man aged 18 to 30 who received the YFV17D yellow fever vaccine. The CDR3 sequence is CASRRGTSGGADTQYF. CDR3 DNA: TGTGCCAGCAGGAGGGGGACTAGCGGGGGTGCAGATACGCAGTATTTT.